Presented here are 27 T cell receptor beta chains from one specimen sequenced in a study of cytotoxic CD8 clonotypes in ibrutinib-treated CLL (dated by TCRdb to about 2021). Library creation used the immunoSEQ multiplex PCR assay. The immuneACCESS repertoire file appears here via TCRdb, limited to in-frame rearrangements. These files lack a portion of the clones; in checked studies, under half of the deficit traces to unresolved V genes, and the cause of the others is not known. The sample profile shows around 97,000 clones; 60% to 80% of them were found once. The ten largest account for about 30% of the sample. In the paper's terms, the time point label means: about eleven months on ibrutinib. The input for sequencing was PBMCs, taken after 12 months of ibrutinib treatment. All receptors come from a human donor with chronic lymphocytic leukemia.

The sample holds a few counts of this clone. The V call is TRBV11-2, the J call TRBJ2-7; no clear D gene. Trimming took off 7 bases at V and 2 bases at J, with 15 bases between the two ends. Germline V gene sequence: CDR1 SGHAT, CDR2 FQNNGV. The CDR3 loop spans 14 amino acids. For the CDR3, the DNA is TGTGCCAGCACCTCCCTATTCGAGCCCTACGAGCAGTACTTC. It translates to CASTSLFEPYEQYF.

The CDR3 loop is CAIRGGRLVYEQYF. The CDR3 DNA sequence: TGTGCCATCAGGGGGGGGCGCCTGGTCTACGAGCAGTACTTC. J is TRBJ2-7 and V is TRBV10-3; perhaps TRBD2 as D (7 bases). CDR1 is ENHRY, CDR2 SYGVKD, per germline. V dropped 6 bases and J dropped 3 bases, with 15 bases sitting between them. The CDR3 is made up of 14 amino acids.

The J gene is TRBJ2-5, the V gene TRBV7-9; D call uncertain. The CDR3 sequence is 12 residues long. Germline V gene lookup returns CDR1 SEHNR and CDR2 FQNEAQ (reference sequence). V shed 3 bases and J shed 5 bases, with 7 bases lying between them. Here the CDR3 DNA reads TGTGCCAGCAGCTTGCGAGTGGAGACCCAGTACTTC. It encodes CASSLRVETQYF.

The rearrangement links TRBV27 to TRBJ1-2; D is undetermined. CDR3 size: 8 residues. Germline V gene sequence: CDR1 MNHEY, CDR2 SMNVEV (reference sequence). CDR3 sequence (DNA): TGTCCTATTTGGAGCTACACCTTC. It codes for CPIWSYTF.

The sample holds one count of this clone. The gene calls are TRBV11-3 and TRBJ2-2; 9 positions match TRBD1. This CDR3 is 16 amino acids long. Per the germline V gene, CDR1 is SGHNT and CDR2 is YENEEA. Trimming at V came to 5 bases and at J to 1 base, leaving 5 bases not matched to a gene. CDR3 in amino acids: CASSMDRGKNTGELFF. CDR3 DNA: TGTGCCAGCAGCATGGACAGGGGAAAGAACACCGGGGAGCTGTTTTTT. The full variable domain, rest sourced from reference TRBV11-3 and TRBJ2-2, is EAGVVQSPRYKIIEKKQPVAFWCNPISGHNTLYWYLQNLGQGPELLIRYENEEAVDDSQLPKDRFSAERLKGVDSTLKIQPAELGDSAVYLCASSMDRGKNTGELFFGEGSRLTVL.

The chain employs TRBV4-3 and TRBJ1-3; the match to TRBD1 covers 7 bases. The CDR3 length is 15 residues. With V trimmed by 4 bases and J by 4 bases, 7 bases remained unmatched. Germline CDR1 is LGHNA and CDR2 is YSLEER. The DNA of the CDR3 is TGCGCCAGCAGCCTTTTGCCAGGGGGAGGAAACACCATATATTTT. Its protein product is CASSLLPGGGNTIYF.

In this sample, this clone turned up once. J is TRBJ1-1 and V is TRBV5-8; D is undetermined. The CDR3 consists of 15 residues. Trimming took off 5 bases at V and 1 base at J, with 15 bases between the two ends. Looked up from germline, CDR1 is SGHTS and CDR2 is YDEGEE. CDR3 in amino acids: CASSPKSKPNTEAFF. The CDR3 bases are TGTGCCAGCAGTCCTAAGTCTAAGCCGAACACTGAAGCTTTCTTT.

The rearrangement links TRBV30 to TRBJ2-5; TRBD2 matches at 8 bases. Trimming took 3 bases from V and 5 from J; bases not matched to a gene: 8. This CDR3 region has 14 residues. CDR1 is GTSNPN and CDR2 is SVGIG in the germline V gene (reference sequence). CDR3 sequence: CAWRRGGTAETQYF. For the CDR3, the DNA is TGTGCCTGGAGGCGCGGGGGGACGGCGGAGACCCAGTACTTC.

The chain carries TRBV11-1 and TRBJ2-5; D may be TRBD2 (6 bases). CDR1 and CDR2 from the germline V gene are SGHAT and FQDESV (reference sequence). Trimming left V 3 bases short and J 5 bases short, with 13 bases between. The CDR3 spans 14 residues. CDR3 coding DNA: TGTGCCAGCAGCTTGGGCGGGGTGTATGAGACCCAGTACTTC. It is translated as CASSLGGVYETQYF.

The chain is built from TRBV27 and TRBJ2-7, with unresolved D. V lost 2 bases and J lost 2, with 7 bases in between. The CDR3 consists of 13 residues. Looked up from germline, CDR1 is MNHEY and CDR2 is SMNVEV (reference sequence). This chain's CDR3 is CASSLARTYEQYF. The CDR3, as DNA: TGTGCCAGCAGTTTAGCCAGAACCTACGAGCAGTACTTC.

The V and J genes are TRBV7-2 and TRBJ2-1; tentatively, D is TRBD2 (5 bases). CDR1 SGHTA and CDR2 FQGNSA come from the germline V gene. V was clipped by 5 bases and J by 9 bases, with 23 bases between them. The CDR3 sequence is 16 residues long. The CDR3 sequence is CASSPRAIGGLGEQFF. CDR3 DNA: TGTGCCAGCAGCCCAAGGGCGATCGGAGGTCTGGGTGAGCAGTTCTTC.

The chain is built from TRBV28 and TRBJ2-7, with D uncertain. V lost 10 bases to trimming and J lost 0 bases, with 13 bases between them. The CDR3 totals 13 residues. Germline V gives CDR1 MDHEN, CDR2 SYDVKM. CDR3 DNA: TGTGCCACCCTATCACCGCACTCCTACGAGCAGTACTTC. It specifies CATLSPHSYEQYF.

This clone was detected once. The chain is built from TRBV6-5 and TRBJ2-3; D unclear. V shed 0 bases and J shed 0 bases, with 10 bases lying between them. Per germline, CDR1 MNHEY and CDR2 SVGAGI. This CDR3 contains 16 residues. CDR3 residues: CASSYSLGASTDTQYF. In nucleotides, the CDR3 is TGTGCCAGCAGTTACTCGTTAGGAGCTAGCACAGATACGCAGTATTTT.

Worth noting for this clone: A junction boundary mismatches the germline segment, possibly from a read error. The chain recombines TRBV19 with TRBJ1-1; perhaps TRBD1 as D (5 bases). The CDR3 loop spans 15 amino acids. Germline V gene data show CDR1 as LNHDA and CDR2 as SQIVND (reference sequence). CDR3 region: CASSIDEVGATKAFF. CDR3 bases: TGTGCCAGTAGTATAGATGAAGTAGGGGCCACTAAAGCTTTCTTT. The full variable domain, in which reference TRBV19 and TRBJ1-1 provide the parts outside the CDR3, is DGGITQSPKYLFRKEGQNVTLSCEQNLNHDAMYWYRQDPGQGLRLIYYSQIVNDFQKGDIAEGYSVSREKKESFPLTVTSAQKNPTAFYLCASSIDEVGATKAFFGQGTRLTVV.

The chain is built from TRBV27 and TRBJ2-2, with 7 bases lining up with TRBD2. V trimming: 2 bases; J trimming: 6 bases; junction bases outside the gene matches: 3. Germline assignment: CDR1 MNHEY and CDR2 SMNVEV (reference sequence). This CDR3 region has 14 residues. The DNA of the CDR3 is TGTGCCAGCAGTTTAGAGGGAGGGGCCGGGGAGCTGTTTTTT. Translating it yields CASSLEGGAGELFF.

About this clone: Other nucleotide sequences from this sample produce the same CDR3. The CDR3 DNA follows: TGTGCCAGCAGTGCCTACGAGCAGTACTTC. Translation gives CASSAYEQYF. V is TRBV2 and J is TRBJ2-7; no reliable D call. Germline V gives CDR1 SNHLY, CDR2 FYNNEI. There are 10 residues in the CDR3. Trimming took 4 bases from V and 2 from J, leaving 0 bases between them.

In its sample, this clone was seen a few times. J is TRBJ2-3 and V is TRBV4-1; D perhaps matches TRBD2 (5 bases). V gave up 0 bases and J gave up 1 base, with 5 bases separating them. This CDR3 has 14 amino acids. Germline CDR1 and CDR2: MGHRA and YSYEKL. CDR3: CASSQDSGTDTQYF. CDR3 coding DNA: TGCGCCAGCAGCCAAGATAGCGGCACAGATACGCAGTATTTT.

This clone was observed at least ten times. The V gene is TRBV27, the J gene TRBJ1-6; no clear D gene. The CDR3 sequence is 13 residues long. Germline V gene lookup returns CDR1 MNHEY and CDR2 SMNVEV (reference sequence). V was clipped by 9 bases and J by 4 bases, with 10 bases between them. CDR3 loop: CASGRDYNSPLHF. For the CDR3, the DNA is TGTGCCAGTGGGAGGGATTATAATTCACCCCTCCACTTT.

The table lists this clone with a count of one. The chain links TRBV6-5 to TRBJ2-7, with 9 bases lining up with TRBD2. The V and J ends lost 5 bases and 0 bases, in that order; junction bases with no gene match: 5. The CDR3 loop spans 15 amino acids. Germline V gene lookup returns CDR1 MNHEY and CDR2 SVGAGI. The CDR3 sequence: CASSLERGVSYEQYF. The CDR3 coding sequence is TGTGCCAGCAGTCTTGAGCGGGGGGTCTCCTACGAGCAGTACTTC.

The V and J genes are TRBV5-6 and TRBJ1-5, with D uncertain. The CDR3 length is 17 residues. Germline loops: CDR1 SGHDT, CDR2 YYEEEE. V dropped 4 bases and J dropped 4 bases, with 21 bases sitting between them. The CDR3 loop is CASSPRFAWGPNQPQHF. As DNA, the CDR3 is TGTGCCAGCAGCCCCCGGTTCGCGTGGGGTCCGAATCAGCCCCAGCATTTT. Full variable domain (outside the CDR3, taken from reference TRBV5-6 and TRBJ1-5): DAGVTQSPTHLIKTRGQQVTLRCSPKSGHDTVSWYQQALGQGPQFIFQYYEEEERQRGNFPDRFSGHQFPNYSSELNVNALLLGDSALYLCASSPRFAWGPNQPQHFGDGTRLSIL.

The sample holds a few counts of this clone. The chain couples TRBV6-1 to TRBJ1-1; maybe TRBD1 (6 bases). Germline-derived CDR1 and CDR2 are MNHNS and SASEGT. This CDR3 is 15 amino acids long. The germline V and J ends were trimmed by 4 bases and 8 bases, with 20 bases remaining between them. The DNA for the CDR3 is TGTGCCAGCAGTGGCCGCCCTGGGACATTCGAAGAAGCTTTCTTT. It codes for CASSGRPGTFEEAFF.

This clone was observed a handful of times. The CDR3 here is CASSNREKLFF. CDR3 coding DNA: TGTGCCAGCAGTAACAGGGAAAAACTGTTTTTT. This rearrangement joins TRBV6-1 to TRBJ1-4, with a weak D call TRBD1 (5 bases). The germline V gene encodes CDR1 MNHNS and CDR2 SASEGT. The CDR3 covers 11 residues. Trimming took 5 bases from V and 8 from J, leaving 6 bases between them.

The rearrangement uses TRBV6-1 and TRBJ1-1; unclear D gene. Germline V lookup: CDR1 MNHNS, CDR2 SASEGT. V was clipped by 4 bases and J by 0 bases, with 15 bases between them. The CDR3 extends over 16 amino acids. The CDR3 DNA sequence: TGTGCCAGCAGTGCCCCTATACTAGGGATGAACACTGAAGCTTTCTTT. Protein: CASSAPILGMNTEAFF.

The chain carries TRBV7-2 and TRBJ2-7; D unresolved. The CDR3 runs to 15 residues. Trimming took off 1 base at V and 3 bases at J, with 13 bases between the two ends. CDR1 is SGHTA and CDR2 is FQGNSA in the germline V gene. This CDR3 reads CASSLGLGEYYEQYF. In DNA form, the CDR3 reads TGTGCCAGCAGCTTAGGCCTCGGAGAATACTACGAGCAGTACTTC.

In nucleotides, the CDR3 is TGTGCCAGCAGCCAGAACCCAGACACTATCTATGGCTACACCTTC. Translating it yields CASSQNPDTIYGYTF. The chain joins TRBV28 to TRBJ1-2, with D unclear. The V end lost 6 bases, the J end lost 4 bases, and 18 bases lay between the germline ends. The CDR3 has 15 amino acids. Germline V CDR1 and CDR2: MDHEN, SYDVKM.

This clone appeared a few times. The genes are TRBV27 and TRBJ1-2, with TRBD1 identical over 8 bases. This CDR3 spans 13 amino acids. Germline CDR1 and CDR2: MNHEY and SMNVEV (reference sequence). With 6 bases clipped from V and 8 bases from J, the junction kept 8 bases outside the gene matches. The CDR3 here is CASSGQGAGGYTF. The CDR3, as DNA: TGTGCCAGCAGCGGGCAGGGGGCAGGAGGCTACACCTTC.

V gene TRBV5-1 combines with J gene TRBJ2-3, with 9 bases matching TRBD2. The CDR3 is 16 amino acids. The germline CDR1 and CDR2 sequences are SGHRS and YFSETQ. Trimming cost V 4 bases and J 4 bases; bases outside gene matches: 10. CDR3: CASSPGGSGGSDTQYF. The CDR3, as DNA: TGCGCCAGCAGCCCCGGGGGGAGCGGGGGGTCAGATACGCAGTATTTT.